This paragraph covers one T cell receptor beta chain sequence. Its antigen remains unidentified. This entry comes from a study of cytomegalovirus exposure and HLA in healthy donors. The study, taken as a whole, reports: In vitro experiments confirmed that a few CMV-associated chains were specific for CMV antigens. The classifier was said to identify cytomegalovirus status with high specificity and sensitivity. Most of the CMV-associated TCR beta chains (in a later analysis) appeared to be HLA-restricted. Rare TCR sequences predominated, though certain public TCRs were found in many donors.

A multiplex PCR was run with 60 Vbeta primers and 13 Jbeta primers. Clones were read by immunoSEQ multiplex PCR, and TCRdb kept only the in-frame ones, dropping some. The sample has about 120,000 clones, and its top ten clones hold around 4%. The CDR3 covers 18 residues. CDR1 is SEHNR and CDR2 is FQNEAQ in the germline V gene (reference sequence). The V and J ends lost 2 bases and 1 base, in that order; junction bases with no gene match: 8. The sequenced material came from PBMCs. This clonotype originated in a man aged 18-30 years in good health and CMV-seronegative. The J gene is TRBJ2-4, the V gene TRBV7-9; 10 nucleotides line up with TRBD2. CDR3: CASSLKREGSGAKNIQYF. CDR3 coding DNA: TGTGCCAGCAGCTTAAAGCGGGAGGGATCCGGTGCCAAAAACATTCAGTACTTC.